The 9 T cell receptor beta chains listed next were all sequenced from one sample in a study of blood T cell repertoires in COVID-19. Assay used: immunoSEQ multiplex PCR; TCRdb lists only in-frame clones, some missing. The sample has some 160,000 clones; roughly 81% are singletons. The sequencing sample was made of peripheral blood. These receptor sequences come from a woman at least 80 years old with COVID-19, enrolled during active disease.

This clone occurred once. The rearrangement joins TRBV7-2 to TRBJ1-4; D gene ambiguous. The CDR3 runs 15 residues. CDR1 SGHTA and CDR2 FQGNSA come from the germline V gene. V lost 3 bases and J lost 3, with 11 bases in between. DNA for the CDR3: TGTGCCAGCAGCTTCAGGCAAACCCCTAATGAAAAACTGTTTTTT. It translates to CASSFRQTPNEKLFF.

This clone was seen only once. The chain is built from TRBV18 and TRBJ1-2, with D possibly being TRBD1 (6 bases). Trimming cost V 6 bases and J 1 base, with 9 bases left between them. The CDR3 sequence is 13 residues long. CDR1 and CDR2 (germline): KGHSH, LQKENI. The DNA for the CDR3 is TGTGCCAGCTCGCTGGACAGTAACTATGGCTACACCTTC. It translates to CASSLDSNYGYTF.

J is TRBJ2-1 and V is TRBV4-2; TRBD1 aligns across 8 bases. CDR3 size: 12 residues. Per the germline V gene, CDR1 is LGHNA and CDR2 is YNFKEQ. J was trimmed by 12 bases and V by 1 base; bases with no gene match: 2. DNA of the CDR3: TGTGCCAGCAGCCAAGGTGGGACAGGGCAGTTCTTC. Translation gives CASSQGGTGQFF.

The rearrangement links TRBV6-6 to TRBJ2-1; no definite D call. The CDR3 is 11 amino acids. Per germline, CDR1 MNHNY and CDR2 SVGAGI (reference sequence). V lost 5 bases and J 7 bases, leaving 6 bases between the germline ends. The CDR3, as DNA: TGTGCCAGCAGTGCGTTAAATGAGCAGTTCTTC. Translating it yields CASSALNEQFF.

This clone was detected once. The CDR3 DNA is TGTGCCTGGAGTGTCCGGGGACAGGGATTCACAGATACGCAGTATTTT. It encodes CAWSVRGQGFTDTQYF. This chain joins TRBV30 and TRBJ2-3; TRBD1 matches 9 bases. Trimming took 0 bases from V and 2 from J; bases not matched to a gene: 6. The germline gives CDR1 GTSNPN, CDR2 SVGIG (reference sequence). This CDR3 has 16 amino acids.

This clone was observed a single time. The chain carries TRBV28 and TRBJ2-7; a possible D gene is TRBD1 (6 bases). Trimming removed 8 bases at V and 4 bases at J, with 21 bases between. Germline V gene data show CDR1 as MDHEN and CDR2 as SYDVKM. The length of the CDR3 is 15 residues. In DNA, the CDR3 is TGTGCCAGCCGACCACAGGGAAACACGCGGTACGAGCAGTACTTC. This translates into CASRPQGNTRYEQYF.

The J gene is TRBJ2-7, the V gene TRBV27; D gene uncertain. V lost 7 bases and J lost 0, with 7 bases in between. The CDR3 covers 12 residues. CDR1 is MNHEY and CDR2 is SMNVEV in the germline V gene (reference sequence). Here the CDR3 DNA reads TGTGCCAGCATTAGTTCCTCCTACGAGCAGTACTTC. Protein sequence: CASISSSYEQYF.

This chain links TRBV5-4 with TRBJ1-1; D not certain. V gave up 1 base and J gave up 3 bases, with 10 bases separating them. There are 14 residues in the CDR3. Germline CDR1 reads SGHNT; CDR2 reads YYREEE (reference sequence). Here the CDR3 DNA reads TGTGCCAGCAGCTTGAAACTCGTTGACACTGAAGCTTTCTTT. It translates to CASSLKLVDTEAFF.

The chain employs TRBV28 and TRBJ1-3; 7 nucleotides align to TRBD1. The germline V gene has CDR1 MDHEN and CDR2 SYDVKM. The CDR3 loop spans 19 amino acids. V shed 1 base, J shed 2 bases, and the junction held 14 bases outside the gene matches. The CDR3 bases are TGTGCCAGCAGTTTATTGGGTCGAGGCAGGGGGGACCCTGGAAACACCATATATTTT. As protein: CASSLLGRGRGDPGNTIYF.